This entry lists 26 T cell receptor beta chains sequenced from one sample in a study of cytomegalovirus exposure and HLA in healthy donors. Researchers ran the PCR with 60 Vbeta and 13 Jbeta primers. The data were produced by immunoSEQ multiplex PCR, yet TCRdb's version contains in-frame clones alone and is incomplete. Among some 140,000 clones listed, around 79% were seen once. Sequencing was carried out using PBMCs. Every receptor here comes from a man aged 18 to 30 in good health and CMV-seronegative.

This clone was picked up one time. The V call is TRBV6-6, the J call TRBJ1-6; D is perhaps TRBD1 (5 bases). V gave up 7 bases and J gave up 8 bases, with 15 bases separating them. The CDR3 is 14 amino acids. Germline V gene data show CDR1 as MNHNY and CDR2 as SVGAGI (reference sequence). The DNA for the CDR3 is TGTGCCAGCACGGATGGGGGGATCGATTCACCCCTCCACTTT. Its protein is CASTDGGIDSPLHF.

The sample holds a few counts of this clone. This chain connects TRBV10-3 to TRBJ1-2; possible D gene TRBD1, 6 bases. The CDR3 contains 14 residues. The germline V and J ends were trimmed by 2 bases and 3 bases, with 10 bases remaining between them. The germline gives CDR1 ENHRY, CDR2 SYGVKD. The CDR3 reads CAISEAQGYYGYTF. Written as DNA, the CDR3 is TGTGCCATCAGTGAGGCACAGGGATACTATGGCTACACCTTC.

The chain uses TRBV7-6 and TRBJ1-6; tentatively, D is TRBD1 (5 bases). The CDR3 covers 14 residues. Trimming removed 1 base at V and 10 bases at J, with 11 bases between. From germline, CDR1 is SGHVS and CDR2 FNYEAQ. The CDR3, as DNA: TGTGCCAGCAGCTTAGGGACCGGGGGGTCACCCCTCCACTTT. It translates to CASSLGTGGSPLHF.

This clone appeared a few times. This chain joins TRBV2 and TRBJ2-2; D might be TRBD2 (7 bases). The CDR3 contains 18 residues. Germline lookup yields CDR1 SNHLY and CDR2 FYNNEI. V lost 6 bases and J lost 5, with 25 bases in between. CDR3 residues: CASSQKTGQWGGTGELFF. Here the CDR3 DNA reads TGTGCCAGCAGCCAAAAAACTGGACAGTGGGGGGGGACCGGGGAGCTGTTTTTT.

The J gene is TRBJ2-5, the V gene TRBV6-1; 11 bases align to TRBD2. The CDR3 is 14 residues long. V trimming: 6 bases; J trimming: 5 bases; junction bases outside the gene matches: 5. Germline CDR1 reads MNHNS; CDR2 reads SASEGT. Here the CDR3 reads CASSGLAGGETQYF. CDR3 in DNA: TGTGCCAGCAGCGGTCTAGCGGGGGGCGAGACCCAGTACTTC.

The V call is TRBV5-6, the J call TRBJ1-1; 7 bases fit TRBD1. Germline CDR1 SGHDT, CDR2 YYEEEE. The CDR3 runs to 11 residues. J was trimmed by 11 bases and V by 3 bases; bases with no gene match: 4. The CDR3 nucleotides are TGTGCCAGCAGCTACCAGGGGGGTGCTTTCTTT. Its translation is CASSYQGGAFF.

This rearrangement joins TRBV6-1 to TRBJ1-6, with TRBD1 matching over 7 bases. CDR1 MNHNS and CDR2 SASEGT come from the germline V gene. The ends lost 5 bases at V and 7 bases at J; junction bases unmatched: 5. There are 14 residues in the CDR3. The CDR3 DNA sequence: TGTGCCAGCAGTTCCGGGACAGCAAATTCACCCCTCCACTTT. Encoded protein: CASSSGTANSPLHF.

CDR3 coding DNA: TGTGCCAGCAGAGCACTACAGGGCAACACTGAAGCTTTCTTT. Amino acid sequence: CASRALQGNTEAFF. The chain carries TRBV14 and TRBJ1-1; D is perhaps TRBD1 (6 bases). Trimming cost V 6 bases and J 2 bases, with 13 bases left between them. The germline gives CDR1 SGHDN, CDR2 FVKESK. This CDR3 spans 14 amino acids.

This clone has just one count. V usage is TRBV7-9 and J usage is TRBJ1-1; TRBD1 matches 9 bases. The CDR3 length is 17 residues. Germline V gene sequence: CDR1 SEHNR, CDR2 FQNEAQ (reference sequence). Trimming took 8 bases from V and 4 from J; bases not matched to a gene: 17. The CDR3 protein is CASGSQGTGSFGTEAFF. The DNA for the CDR3 is TGTGCCAGCGGCTCTCAGGGGACAGGGTCTTTTGGCACTGAAGCTTTCTTT.

The genes are TRBV29-1 and TRBJ1-2, with D possibly matching TRBD1 (5 bases). Trimming removed 2 bases at V and 7 bases at J, with 11 bases between. Germline CDR1 is SQVTM and CDR2 is ANQGSEA. The CDR3 loop spans 12 amino acids. CDR3 sequence reads: CSVERGGAGYTF. CDR3 coding DNA: TGCAGCGTTGAACGGGGAGGGGCTGGCTACACCTTC.

The chain joins TRBV6-5 to TRBJ2-2; no firm D call. This CDR3 region has 13 residues. The V gene's germline CDR1 is MNHEY and CDR2 SVGAGI. V was pared by 2 bases and J by 6 bases, with 7 bases between. CDR3 DNA sequence: TGTGCCAGCAGTTACAACAACCCCGGGGAGCTGTTTTTT. Translation gives CASSYNNPGELFF.

This clone was detected once. This sequence joins TRBV30 and TRBJ1-2, with TRBD1 as a possible D gene (6 bases). Trimming stripped 4 bases from V and 2 bases from J, with 8 bases between. Germline V lookup: CDR1 GTSNPN, CDR2 SVGIG (reference sequence). The CDR3 covers 12 residues. CDR3 region: CAWNQGNYGYTF. CDR3 nucleotides: TGTGCCTGGAATCAGGGGAACTATGGCTACACCTTC.

Only a few counts were recorded for this clone. The chain joins TRBV4-3 to TRBJ1-2; TRBD1 matches 7 bases. The CDR3 length is 15 residues. J was trimmed by 2 bases and V by 1 base; bases with no gene match: 4. Germline lookup yields CDR1 LGHNA and CDR2 YSLEER. CDR3 residues: CASSQGQGLNYGYTF. The CDR3 DNA is TGCGCCAGCAGCCAAGGACAGGGCCTAAACTATGGCTACACCTTC.

The chain couples TRBV6-5 to TRBJ2-5; D not resolved. V was trimmed by 0 bases and J by 8 bases, leaving 10 bases between them. Germline V gives CDR1 MNHEY, CDR2 SVGAGI. The CDR3 runs 13 residues. CDR3 nucleotides: TGTGCCAGCAGTTACTCCATCGACACCACCCAGTACTTC. Protein product: CASSYSIDTTQYF.

Concerning this clone: Other DNA sequences of this sample code for an identical CDR3. The rearrangement links TRBV13 to TRBJ2-3, with D possibly being TRBD1 (5 bases). The V end was cut by 3 bases, the J end by 2 bases, with 6 bases between. The CDR3 contains 13 residues. The germline CDR1 and CDR2 sequences are PRHDT and FYEKMQ (reference sequence). In DNA form, the CDR3 reads TGTGCCAGCAGCTTGGGGCTCACAGATACGCAGTATTTT. Encoded protein: CASSLGLTDTQYF.

This chain uses TRBV9 with TRBJ2-7, with 8 bases identical to TRBD1. The junction had 8 bases not matched to a gene; V was cut back by 0 bases and J by 6 bases. The germline V gene encodes CDR1 SGDLS and CDR2 YYNGEE. The CDR3 covers 15 residues. CDR3 in amino acids: CASSVAGGERVEQYF. CDR3 coding DNA: TGTGCCAGCAGCGTAGCAGGGGGCGAACGGGTCGAGCAGTACTTC.

V usage is TRBV19 and J usage is TRBJ1-5; no clear D gene. V lost 4 bases and J 1 base, leaving 5 bases between the germline ends. The CDR3 consists of 13 residues. CDR1 is LNHDA and CDR2 is SQIVND in the germline V gene (reference sequence). CDR3 DNA: TGTGCCAGTAGTACGGGAAGCAATCAGCCCCAGCATTTT. Protein: CASSTGSNQPQHF.

This clone was picked up one time. The chain is built from TRBV18 and TRBJ2-6, with D perhaps TRBD1 (6 bases). Germline V gene sequence: CDR1 KGHSH, CDR2 LQKENI. CDR3 length: 17 residues. Trimming cost V 2 bases and J 4 bases, with 15 bases left between them. CDR3 in amino acids: CASSPIGAGAGANVLTF. CDR3 DNA: TGTGCCAGCTCACCAATAGGGGCAGGGGCCGGGGCCAACGTCCTGACTTTC.

The V gene is TRBV7-8, the J gene TRBJ2-4, with 7 bases that match TRBD1. This CDR3 is built from 15 residues. Germline V gene data show CDR1 as SGHVS and CDR2 as FQNEAQ. V lost 0 bases and J lost 5; bases outside the gene matches: 4. CDR3 amino acids: CASSLANRGQNIQYF. As DNA, the CDR3 is TGTGCCAGCAGCTTAGCGAACAGGGGTCAAAACATTCAGTACTTC.

The chain couples TRBV2 to TRBJ1-3; TRBD1 aligns across 7 bases. Losses at the gene ends were 6 bases for V and 2 bases for J; bases not matched to a gene: 4. Germline-derived CDR1 and CDR2 are SNHLY and FYNNEI. CDR3 length: 14 amino acids. The CDR3 coding sequence is TGTGCCAGCAGGGCAACAGGGGCTGGAAACACCATATATTTT. This gives the protein CASRATGAGNTIYF.

The rearrangement links TRBV7-9 to TRBJ2-3; 7 positions match TRBD1. Per the germline V gene, CDR1 is SEHNR and CDR2 is FQNEAQ (reference sequence). The CDR3 covers 16 residues. The V gene end was trimmed by 4 bases and the J gene end by 5 bases; junction bases not matched to a gene: 12. The chain's CDR3 is CASSSRNTGVGDTQYF. As DNA, the CDR3 is TGTGCCAGCAGCTCGAGAAACACAGGGGTCGGAGATACGCAGTATTTT.

This clone came up a few times. J is TRBJ2-2 and V is TRBV6-6; 7 nucleotides align to TRBD1. Trimming cost V 6 bases and J 6 bases; bases outside gene matches: 4. The CDR3 consists of 13 residues. CDR1 is MNHNY, CDR2 SVGAGI, per germline (reference sequence). CDR3 in amino acids: CASSRQGPGELFF. As DNA, the CDR3 is TGTGCCAGCAGCCGACAGGGCCCCGGGGAGCTGTTTTTT.

This rearrangement joins TRBV4-3 to TRBJ1-1, with 9 bases that match TRBD1. V shed 2 bases, J shed 5 bases, and the junction held 12 bases outside the gene matches. The length of the CDR3 is 17 residues. Per the germline V gene, CDR1 is LGHNA and CDR2 is YSLEER. The CDR3 DNA follows: TGCGCCAGCAGCCAATTCATTTCGACAGGGGGGAATACTGAAGCTTTCTTT. Its translation is CASSQFISTGGNTEAFF.

The chain couples TRBV5-1 to TRBJ2-7, with D hard to call. This CDR3 comprises 12 residues. Germline V CDR1 and CDR2: SGHRS, YFSETQ. V was clipped by 0 bases and J by 6 bases, with 7 bases between them. The CDR3 is CASSLGGGEQYF. The CDR3 region has the DNA TGCGCCAGCAGCTTGGGTGGCGGCGAGCAGTACTTC.

This rearrangement joins TRBV7-2 to TRBJ1-2; TRBD1 matches 9 bases. The germline gives CDR1 SGHTA, CDR2 FQGNSA. CDR3 length equals 15 residues. V dropped 2 bases and J dropped 3; count of bases not matched to a gene: 4. CDR3 bases: TGTGCCAGCAGCTTACGGGGACAGGGCGACTATGGCTACACCTTC. Translated: CASSLRGQGDYGYTF.

As regards this clone: A junction boundary mismatches the germline segment, possibly from a read error. The gene calls are TRBV7-9 and TRBJ1-1, with TRBD1 as a possible D gene (5 bases). Germline-derived CDR1 and CDR2 are SEHNR and FQNEAQ (reference sequence). The CDR3 is 16 amino acids. Written as DNA, the CDR3 is TGTTCCAGCAGCTTAGCGCTTGTAGTAGGGGACACTGAAGCTTTCTTT. Its protein product is CSSSLALVVGDTEAFF.